This T cell receptor beta chain was sequenced in a study of CD8+ T cells in alopecia areata. Study-wide background: The study gave treated patients oral tofacitinib at 5 to 10 mg twice daily. The protocol delivered tofacitinib for 6 to 18 months, then withdrew it for 6 months. Notes on the study in general: Mouse data revealed clearer TCR sharing than patient data did, a gap possibly tied to HLA.

Cell sorting was applied to PBMCs, and CD4+ and CD8+ T cells were collected. It was cDNA, reverse transcribed from extracted RNA, that served as the sequencing template. Data came from immunoSEQ multiplex PCR; TCRdb stores just in-frame clones and leaves some out. The table has almost 250,000 clones, around two thirds seen once. A note on this clone: Its target is not known.

This CDR3 contains 14 residues. Trimming removed 3 bases from V and 3 bases from J; junction bases left unmatched: 5. CDR1 is SEHNR, CDR2 FQNEAQ, per germline (reference sequence). The input for sequencing was CD4+ T cells sorted from blood, taken at week 0. This clonotype was sampled from a human donor with alopecia areata. This chain links TRBV7-9 with TRBJ2-7; TRBD1 matches at 7 bases. The CDR3 DNA follows: TGTGCCAGCAGCTTCGTCCGGGACAGCTACGAGCAGTACTTC. Amino acid sequence: CASSFVRDSYEQYF.